These 13 T cell receptor beta chains originate from one sample sequenced in a study of CD8+ T cells in alopecia areata (dated by TCRdb to the late 2010s). The sample's time point, from its label and the paper: baseline before oral tofacitinib. The library was generated by the immunoSEQ multiplex PCR assay. RNA was extracted from all samples and reverse transcribed into cDNA as template for TCR sequencing. The immuneACCESS repertoire file appears here via TCRdb, limited to in-frame rearrangements. These files lack a portion of the clones; in checked studies, under half of the deficit traces to unresolved V genes, and the cause of the others is not known. The sample has almost 250,000 clones on record, roughly 69% of them singletons. The biggest ten clones account for more than 0.95% of the sample. The material was CD4+ T cells sorted from blood, obtained at week 0. These receptor sequences come from a human donor with alopecia areata.

The CDR3 here is CASSLYAGAGGTYEQYF. DNA of the CDR3: TGCGCCAGCAGCTTGTATGCAGGGGCTGGGGGTACCTACGAGCAGTACTTC. J is TRBJ2-7 and V is TRBV5-1; a possible D gene is TRBD1 (6 bases). The CDR3 loop spans 17 amino acids. CDR1 and CDR2 from the germline V gene are SGHRS and YFSETQ. The V end lost 1 base, the J end lost 2 bases, and 19 bases lay between the germline ends. Full variable domain (remainder filled in from reference TRBV5-1 and TRBJ2-7): KAGVTQTPRYLIKTRGQQVTLSCSPISGHRSVSWYQQTPGQGLQFLFEYFSETQRNKGNFPGRFSGRQFSNSRSEMNVSTLELGDSALYLCASSLYAGAGGTYEQYFGPGTRLTVT.

V gene TRBV30 combines with J gene TRBJ1-4; no firm D call. Germline V gene sequence: CDR1 GTSNPN, CDR2 SVGIG (reference sequence). This CDR3 contains 11 residues. Deletions cut 1 base from V and 8 bases from J, with 5 bases between. CDR3 nucleotide sequence: TGTGCCTGGAGTGAAAGGGAAAAACTGTTTTTT. Translated: CAWSEREKLFF.

The V gene is TRBV6-5, the J gene TRBJ2-3, with D uncertain. CDR1 and CDR2 (germline): MNHEY, SVGAGI. The CDR3 spans 13 residues. V gave up 10 bases and J gave up 2 bases, with 13 bases separating them. CDR3 nucleotide sequence: TGTGCCACTCAGCCCGGTTCCACAGATACGCAGTATTTT. It translates to CATQPGSTDTQYF.

DNA of the CDR3: TGTGCCAGCTCACCACAGGCTAGCGGGGGATACAATGAGCAGTTCTTC. Protein sequence: CASSPQASGGYNEQFF. V and J are TRBV18 and TRBJ2-1; 10 bases align to TRBD2. The germline V gene has CDR1 KGHSH and CDR2 LQKENI. The CDR3 loop spans 16 amino acids. The V gene end was trimmed by 1 base and the J gene end by 4 bases; junction bases not matched to a gene: 4.

This chain joins TRBV29-1 and TRBJ1-2; 7 bases line up with TRBD1. The V segment lost 6 bases and the J segment 2 bases; nucleotides outside the gene matches: 6. In germline, CDR1 is SQVTM, CDR2 ANQGSEA. This CDR3 region has 13 residues. The CDR3 loop reads CSVLMGQNYGYTF. The CDR3 nucleotides are TGCAGCGTCCTAATGGGACAGAACTATGGCTACACCTTC.

CDR3 sequence: CASSVARDSPLHF. The CDR3 DNA sequence: TGTGCCAGCAGTGTGGCTCGGGATTCACCCCTCCACTTT. The V gene is TRBV2, the J gene TRBJ1-6; no definite D call. Germline V gene data show CDR1 as SNHLY and CDR2 as FYNNEI. With 4 bases removed from V and 8 bases from J, the gap between germline ends came to 9 bases. The CDR3 totals 13 residues.

The rearrangement uses TRBV7-2 and TRBJ2-6; no clear D gene. Germline CDR1 and CDR2: SGHTA and FQGNSA. The length of the CDR3 is 15 residues. Trimming cost V 2 bases and J 0 bases, with 5 bases left between them. Here the CDR3 DNA reads TGTGCCAGCAGCTTAAGGCACTCTGGGGCCAACGTCCTGACTTTC. Protein product: CASSLRHSGANVLTF.

This clone was found once. V gene TRBV13 combines with J gene TRBJ2-7, with D perhaps matching TRBD1 (6 bases). Germline V CDR1 and CDR2: PRHDT, FYEKMQ (reference sequence). The V end lost 0 bases, the J end lost 5 bases, and 11 bases lay between the germline ends. This CDR3 spans 14 amino acids. The CDR3 DNA is TGTGCCAGCAGCTTAGGGCAGGGGATGAACGAGCAGTACTTC. Translating it yields CASSLGQGMNEQYF.

In its sample, this clone was seen a few times. The chain links TRBV30 to TRBJ1-5; 12 nucleotides agree with TRBD1. This CDR3 has 16 amino acids. CDR1 and CDR2 (germline): GTSNPN, SVGIG (reference sequence). After removal of 1 base from V and 5 bases from J, the junction contained 6 bases not matched to a gene. The DNA for the CDR3 is TGTGCCTGGAGTGCCCGGGACAGGGGGCTCCATCAGCCCCAGCATTTT. Translation gives CAWSARDRGLHQPQHF.

The V and J genes are TRBV7-9 and TRBJ1-5, with a possible D match to TRBD1 (5 bases). V was shortened by 3 bases and J by 7 bases, with 10 bases between the two germline ends. This CDR3 comprises 13 residues. The germline V gene has CDR1 SEHNR and CDR2 FQNEAQ (reference sequence). This chain's CDR3 is CASSLDEGQPQHF. In nucleotides, the CDR3 is TGTGCCAGCAGCTTGGATGAGGGGCAGCCCCAGCATTTT.

The count of this clone is one. V and J are TRBV25-1 and TRBJ2-7; tentatively, D is TRBD1 (6 bases). The V and J ends lost 6 bases and 3 bases respectively, with 12 bases between them. The CDR3 covers 13 residues. Germline CDR1 is MGHDK and CDR2 is SYGVNS. In DNA form, the CDR3 reads TGTGCCAGCAGCCGGGGACAAGGCTACGAGCAGTACTTC. This codes for CASSRGQGYEQYF.

The chain links TRBV27 to TRBJ2-5, with D tentatively TRBD2 (6 bases). CDR1 and CDR2 from the germline V gene are MNHEY and SMNVEV (reference sequence). The CDR3 contains 15 residues. Trimming pared 6 bases from V and 4 bases from J, leaving 18 bases between. CDR3 sequence reads: CASRESGLRIETQYF. CDR3 coding DNA: TGTGCCAGCAGAGAGTCGGGACTTAGGATAGAGACCCAGTACTTC.

The chain has TRBV15 and TRBJ2-4; TRBD2 matches at 8 bases. Per the germline V gene, CDR1 is LNHNV and CDR2 is YYDKDF (reference sequence). CDR3 length: 15 amino acids. Trimming cost V 3 bases and J 8 bases; bases outside gene matches: 9. DNA for the CDR3: TGTGCCACCAGCAGGGGCGAGCGGGGGATGGACATTCAGTACTTC. It encodes CATSRGERGMDIQYF.